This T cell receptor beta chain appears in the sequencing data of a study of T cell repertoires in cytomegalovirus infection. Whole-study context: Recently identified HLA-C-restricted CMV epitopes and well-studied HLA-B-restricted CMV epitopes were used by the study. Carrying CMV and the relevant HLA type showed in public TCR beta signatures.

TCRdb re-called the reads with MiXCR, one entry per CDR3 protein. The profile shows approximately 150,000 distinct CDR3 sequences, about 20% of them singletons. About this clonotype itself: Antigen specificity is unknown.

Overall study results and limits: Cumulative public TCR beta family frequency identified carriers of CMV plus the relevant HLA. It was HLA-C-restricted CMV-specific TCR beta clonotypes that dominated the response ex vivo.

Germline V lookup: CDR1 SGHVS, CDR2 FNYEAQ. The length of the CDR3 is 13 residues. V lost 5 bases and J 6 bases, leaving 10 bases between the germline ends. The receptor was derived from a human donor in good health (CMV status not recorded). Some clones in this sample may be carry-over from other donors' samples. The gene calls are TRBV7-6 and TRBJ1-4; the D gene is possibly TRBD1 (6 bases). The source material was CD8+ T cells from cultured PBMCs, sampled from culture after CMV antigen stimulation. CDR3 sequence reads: CASSVNRDEKLFF. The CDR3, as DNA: TGTGCCAGCAGCGTCAACAGGGATGAAAAACTGTTTTTT.